The 30 T cell receptor beta chains in this list originate from one sample, sequenced in a study of blood T cell repertoires in COVID-19. Clones were read by immunoSEQ multiplex PCR, and TCRdb kept only the in-frame ones, dropping some. The sample has about 160,000 clones, 80% to 90% seen once; the top ten hold 2.5% to 4%. Source material: peripheral blood. These TCRs come from a man aged 70 or older with acute or convalescent COVID-19.

V usage is TRBV18 and J usage is TRBJ2-2; the D gene is possibly TRBD1 (6 bases). Trimming shortened V by 0 bases and J by 2 bases, and 10 bases separated the two germline ends. This CDR3 has 16 amino acids. CDR1 and CDR2 from the germline V gene are KGHSH and LQKENI. The CDR3 sequence: CASSPPTTGNTGELFF. In nucleotides, the CDR3 is TGTGCCAGCTCACCACCAACGACAGGCAACACCGGGGAGCTGTTTTTT.

This rearrangement joins TRBV21-1 to TRBJ1-2; the table calls TRBD1, which could not be checked here. TRBV21-1 is deemed a pseudogene. The CDR3 has 14 residues. CDR3 coding DNA: TGTGCCAGCAGCAAAACCCCAGGCCCTCGTGGCTACACCTTC. This gives the protein CASSKTPGPRGYTF.

The chain couples TRBV12-3 or TRBV12-4 to TRBJ1-6; TRBD1 agrees at 10 bases. The CDR3 runs to 13 residues. After removal of 5 bases from V and 9 bases from J, the junction contained 1 base not matched to a gene. This chain's CDR3 is CASSGDRGSPLHF. The DNA for the CDR3 is TGTGCCAGCAGTGGGGACAGGGGTTCACCCCTCCACTTT.

With respect to this clone: Compared with germline, one end of the junction differs, possibly owing to a read error. V and J are TRBV7-7 and TRBJ2-2; no firm D call. The CDR3 is 15 amino acids. Germline V CDR1 and CDR2: SSHAT, FNYEAQ (reference sequence). The CDR3 nucleotides are TGTGCTAGCAGCCTGACTGGCCCGAACACCGGGGAGCTGTTTTTT. This codes for CASSLTGPNTGELFF.

V is TRBV19 and J is TRBJ2-7, with TRBD2 as a possible D gene (6 bases). The germline CDR1 and CDR2 sequences are LNHDA and SQIVND (reference sequence). V dropped 8 bases and J dropped 3 bases, with 17 bases sitting between them. This CDR3 has 14 amino acids. Here the CDR3 DNA reads TGTGCCAGTGCGACGGGACTCCCATTCTACGAGCAGTACTTC. Amino acids: CASATGLPFYEQYF.

This clone was counted a few times. This chain's CDR3 is CASSPRTETTYNEQFF. The CDR3 nucleotides read TGTGCCAGTAGTCCCCGGACAGAAACCACCTACAATGAGCAGTTCTTC. The chain joins TRBV19 to TRBJ2-1; a possible D gene is TRBD1 (6 bases). CDR1 is LNHDA and CDR2 is SQIVND in the germline V gene (reference sequence). V was cut by 5 bases and J by 2 bases, with 16 bases left in between. The CDR3 has 16 residues. Variable domain in full (rest from reference TRBV19 and TRBJ2-1): DGGITQSPKYLFRKEGQNVTLSCEQNLNHDAMYWYRQDPGQGLRLIYYSQIVNDFQKGDIAEGYSVSREKKESFPLTVTSAQKNPTAFYLCASSPRTETTYNEQFFGPGTRLTVL.

The V call is TRBV3-1 (or the pseudogene TRBV3-2), the J call TRBJ2-1; D possibly corresponds to TRBD2 (6 bases). Trimming removed 8 bases from V and 4 bases from J, with 18 bases in between. This CDR3 spans 15 amino acids. Germline CDR1 is LGHDT and CDR2 is YNNKEL (reference sequence). CDR3: CASGLGLAFYNEQFF. The CDR3 nucleotides are TGTGCCAGCGGCCTAGGTCTAGCGTTTTACAATGAGCAGTTCTTC.

J is TRBJ2-1 and V is TRBV5-1, with D unresolved. Germline V gives CDR1 SGHRS, CDR2 YFSETQ. V lost 0 bases and J 0 bases, leaving 10 bases between the germline ends. The CDR3 is 16 amino acids. Here the CDR3 DNA reads TGCGCCAGCAGCTTGGGGGCTGCGTCCTCCTACAATGAGCAGTTCTTC. It specifies CASSLGAASSYNEQFF.

The chain couples TRBV5-1 to TRBJ1-1, with 12 bases matching TRBD1. Germline CDR1 reads SGHRS; CDR2 reads YFSETQ. The CDR3 runs 16 residues. Trimming at V came to 0 bases and at J to 4 bases, leaving 4 bases not matched to a gene. In nucleotides, the CDR3 is TGCGCCAGCAGCTTGGCGGGACAGGGGGCTATCACTGAAGCTTTCTTT. It is translated as CASSLAGQGAITEAFF.

The chain employs TRBV5-6 and TRBJ1-5, with D tentatively TRBD1 (5 bases). Trimming left V 4 bases short and J 1 base short, with 9 bases between. The CDR3 totals 14 residues. Germline V gives CDR1 SGHDT, CDR2 YYEEEE. CDR3 coding DNA: TGTGCCAGCAGCCTCAGGGTAAGCAATCAGCCCCAGCATTTT. Translated, it gives CASSLRVSNQPQHF. Full variable domain (rest looked up from reference TRBV5-6 and TRBJ1-5): DAGVTQSPTHLIKTRGQQVTLRCSPKSGHDTVSWYQQALGQGPQFIFQYYEEEERQRGNFPDRFSGHQFPNYSSELNVNALLLGDSALYLCASSLRVSNQPQHFGDGTRLSIL.

The rearrangement links TRBV7-9 to TRBJ1-4; tentative D call: TRBD1 (6 bases). Germline V gene data show CDR1 as SEHNR and CDR2 as FQNEAQ (reference sequence). The V end was cut by 5 bases, the J end by 1 base, with 11 bases between. This CDR3 is built from 15 residues. The CDR3 sequence: CASSTLQGTNEKLFF. DNA of the CDR3: TGTGCCAGCAGCACACTACAGGGAACTAATGAAAAACTGTTTTTT.

V gene TRBV7-9 combines with J gene TRBJ2-1; 7 bases map to TRBD1. This CDR3 comprises 14 residues. Germline values: CDR1 SEHNR, CDR2 FQNEAQ (reference sequence). The junction had 11 bases not matched to a gene; V was cut back by 8 bases and J by 7 bases. The CDR3 protein is CASVTGESGNEQFF. The CDR3 nucleotides are TGTGCCAGCGTTACAGGGGAGAGTGGGAATGAGCAGTTCTTC.

The chain recombines TRBV11-3 with TRBJ2-3, with TRBD2 matching over 12 bases. The CDR3 length is 16 residues. V lost 2 bases, J lost 5 bases, and 5 bases stayed unmatched. The germline V gene has CDR1 SGHNT and CDR2 YENEEA. CDR3 nucleotide sequence: TGTGCCAGCAGCTTACTAGCGGGAGGGCGTGGAGATACGCAGTATTTT. It translates to CASSLLAGGRGDTQYF. The full variable domain, completed using reference TRBV11-3 and TRBJ2-3, is EAGVVQSPRYKIIEKKQPVAFWCNPISGHNTLYWYLQNLGQGPELLIRYENEEAVDDSQLPKDRFSAERLKGVDSTLKIQPAELGDSAVYLCASSLLAGGRGDTQYFGPGTRLTVL.

Here the CDR3 reads CASSWDRGYPYEQYF. The CDR3 DNA follows: TGTGCCAGCAGCTGGGACAGGGGGTACCCCTACGAGCAGTACTTC. The chain carries TRBV28 and TRBJ2-7, with 11 bases lining up with TRBD1. With V trimmed by 6 bases and J by 2 bases, 6 bases remained unmatched. Germline CDR1 reads MDHEN; CDR2 reads SYDVKM. This CDR3 region has 15 residues.

The chain is built from TRBV24-1 and TRBJ2-3, with D possibly being TRBD2 (6 bases). The germline V gene has CDR1 KGHDR and CDR2 SFDVKD. The germline V and J ends were trimmed by 9 bases and 2 bases, with 23 bases remaining between them. The CDR3 runs to 17 residues. Here the CDR3 reads CATPGAERVAHTDTQYF. For the CDR3, the DNA is TGTGCCACCCCGGGAGCGGAGCGGGTTGCACACACAGATACGCAGTATTTT.

The chain uses TRBV4-2 and TRBJ1-6; weak D call: TRBD1 (5 bases). Germline values: CDR1 LGHNA, CDR2 YNFKEQ. This CDR3 is 17 amino acids long. V shed 1 base and J shed 2 bases, with 12 bases lying between them. The DNA for the CDR3 is TGTGCCAGCAGCCAAGGGAGGGACGTCGCCTATAATTCACCCCTCCACTTT. This encodes CASSQGRDVAYNSPLHF.

The rearrangement uses TRBV11-2 and TRBJ2-2, with a weak D call TRBD2 (6 bases). V lost 3 bases, J lost 1 base, and 21 bases lay in between. Germline CDR1 and CDR2: SGHAT and FQNNGV. The CDR3 covers 19 residues. CDR3 sequence: CASSFPWGEGPLNTGELFF. CDR3 coding DNA: TGTGCCAGCAGCTTCCCGTGGGGGGAAGGACCGCTGAACACCGGGGAGCTGTTTTTT.

The chain has TRBV7-2 and TRBJ2-4; 12 bases align to TRBD2. Germline values: CDR1 SGHTA, CDR2 FQGNSA. The V gene end was trimmed by 0 bases and the J gene end by 7 bases; junction bases not matched to a gene: 1. The CDR3 loop spans 15 amino acids. The CDR3 loop is CASSLALAGGNIQYF. DNA of the CDR3: TGTGCCAGCAGCTTAGCGCTAGCGGGGGGGAACATTCAGTACTTC.

This chain uses TRBV24-1 with TRBJ2-1, with D hard to call. The germline V and J ends were trimmed by 6 bases and 4 bases, with 9 bases remaining between them. This CDR3 is 13 amino acids long. Looked up from germline, CDR1 is KGHDR and CDR2 is SFDVKD. The CDR3 nucleotides are TGTGCCACCAGTCCCCCAGGTTACAATGAGCAGTTCTTC. As protein: CATSPPGYNEQFF.

The gene calls are TRBV28 and TRBJ1-2; no reliable D call. The germline gives CDR1 MDHEN, CDR2 SYDVKM. This CDR3 is 13 amino acids long. V gave up 2 bases and J gave up 5 bases, with 9 bases separating them. The CDR3 loop reads CASSLSEPYGYTF. The CDR3 nucleotides read TGTGCCAGCAGTTTAAGCGAGCCTTATGGCTACACCTTC.

In this sample, this clone turned up a few times. This chain joins TRBV19 and TRBJ1-2; 8 nucleotides match TRBD1. Germline CDR1 LNHDA, CDR2 SQIVND (reference sequence). The J segment lost 8 bases and the V segment lost 5 bases, leaving 10 bases of the junction unmatched. The CDR3 length is 14 residues. The CDR3 loop reads CASSPRKTGDGYTF. The CDR3 nucleotides are TGTGCCAGTAGTCCGAGGAAGACAGGGGACGGCTACACCTTC.

V gene TRBV7-2 combines with J gene TRBJ1-6, with D hard to call. Germline V gene lookup returns CDR1 SGHTA and CDR2 FQGNSA. The CDR3 is 13 residues long. Trimming took 5 bases from V and 6 from J, leaving 8 bases between them. CDR3 coding DNA: TGTGCCAGCAGCATCTCTACTAATTCACCCCTCCACTTT. This translates into CASSISTNSPLHF.

The genes are TRBV3-1 (or the pseudogene TRBV3-2) and TRBJ1-4; 8 nucleotides align to TRBD1. The trim removed 0 bases at V and 5 bases at J, leaving 2 bases unmatched. The length of the CDR3 is 15 residues. The germline gives CDR1 LGHDT, CDR2 YNNKEL (reference sequence). CDR3 bases: TGTGCCAGCAGCCAAGAAGGACAGGGAAATGAAAAACTGTTTTTT. Encoded protein: CASSQEGQGNEKLFF.

This clone appeared once. J is TRBJ2-7 and V is TRBV6-1; 10 bases are a match to TRBD1. Germline V gives CDR1 MNHNS, CDR2 SASEGT. This CDR3 is built from 15 residues. J gave up 4 bases and V 1 base, and 4 bases lay outside the gene matches. CDR3 amino acids: CASSEGGQGRYEQYF. CDR3 coding DNA: TGTGCCAGCAGTGAAGGGGGACAGGGGAGGTACGAGCAGTACTTC.

The gene calls are TRBV5-4 and TRBJ2-3, with 7 bases that match TRBD2. The CDR3 contains 15 residues. Per the germline V gene, CDR1 is SGHNT and CDR2 is YYREEE (reference sequence). With V trimmed by 4 bases and J by 4 bases, 9 bases remained unmatched. The DNA of the CDR3 is TGTGCCAGCAGCCCGTGGGGGGGAGACGCAGATACGCAGTATTTT. As protein: CASSPWGGDADTQYF.

The rearrangement links TRBV7-2 to TRBJ2-3; D is unclear. Trimming removed 1 base from V and 7 bases from J, with 6 bases in between. This CDR3 contains 12 residues. The germline V gene has CDR1 SGHTA and CDR2 FQGNSA. The CDR3 sequence is CASSLGGNTQYF. CDR3 in DNA: TGTGCCAGCAGCTTAGGAGGTAATACGCAGTATTTT.

The rearrangement joins TRBV27 to TRBJ1-1, with a tentative D call TRBD1 (5 bases). Germline V lookup: CDR1 MNHEY, CDR2 SMNVEV (reference sequence). CDR3 length: 16 amino acids. The V and J ends lost 5 bases and 0 bases respectively, with 16 bases between them. This CDR3 reads CASSPRGGIVNTEAFF. In nucleotides, the CDR3 is TGTGCCAGCAGTCCCCGGGGGGGAATTGTGAACACTGAAGCTTTCTTT.

This clone has more than one count but fewer than ten. The chain links TRBV27 to TRBJ1-1; D possibly corresponds to TRBD1 (6 bases). The CDR3 has 14 residues. Germline V gene sequence: CDR1 MNHEY, CDR2 SMNVEV (reference sequence). Deletions cut 0 bases from V and 6 bases from J, with 11 bases between. The CDR3 spells CASSLSPTGSEAFF. The CDR3 bases are TGTGCCAGCAGTTTATCCCCCACAGGGTCTGAAGCTTTCTTT.

The V gene is TRBV3-1 (or the pseudogene TRBV3-2), the J gene TRBJ2-1; 7 bases line up with TRBD2. Germline CDR1 LGHDT, CDR2 YNNKEL (reference sequence). Losses at the gene ends were 4 bases for V and 0 bases for J; bases not matched to a gene: 6. The CDR3 has 16 residues. The CDR3 protein is CASSPLAEFSYNEQFF. DNA of the CDR3: TGTGCCAGCAGCCCCCTAGCGGAGTTCTCCTACAATGAGCAGTTCTTC.

The chain uses TRBV2 and TRBJ1-4; 7 bases align to TRBD1. With 5 bases clipped from V and 3 bases from J, the junction kept 9 bases outside the gene matches. Germline V gene sequence: CDR1 SNHLY, CDR2 FYNNEI. The CDR3 runs 16 residues. This CDR3 reads CASSQQGRLPNEKLFF. CDR3 DNA sequence: TGTGCCAGCAGTCAACAGGGGCGTCTACCTAATGAAAAACTGTTTTTT.